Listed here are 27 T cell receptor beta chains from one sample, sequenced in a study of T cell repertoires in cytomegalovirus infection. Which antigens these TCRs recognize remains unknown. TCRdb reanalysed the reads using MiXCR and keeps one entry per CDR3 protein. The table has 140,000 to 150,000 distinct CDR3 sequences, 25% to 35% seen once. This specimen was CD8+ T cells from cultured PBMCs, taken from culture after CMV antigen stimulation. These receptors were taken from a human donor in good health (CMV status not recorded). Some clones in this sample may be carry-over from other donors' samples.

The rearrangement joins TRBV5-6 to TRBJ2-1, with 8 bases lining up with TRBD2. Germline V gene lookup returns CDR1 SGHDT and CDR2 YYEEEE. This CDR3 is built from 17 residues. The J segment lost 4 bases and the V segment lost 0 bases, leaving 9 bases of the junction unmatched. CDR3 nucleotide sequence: TGTGCCAGCAGCTTGGAAAGGAGGCGGGGGGTATACAATGAGCAGTTCTTC. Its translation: CASSLERRRGVYNEQFF.

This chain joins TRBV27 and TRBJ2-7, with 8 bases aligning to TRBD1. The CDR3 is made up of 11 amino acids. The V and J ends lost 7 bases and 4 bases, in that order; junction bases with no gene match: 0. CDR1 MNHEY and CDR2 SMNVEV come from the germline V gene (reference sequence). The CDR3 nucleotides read TGTGCCAGCAACAGGGGGTACGAGCAGTACTTC. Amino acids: CASNRGYEQYF.

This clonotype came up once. CDR3 protein: CASSSTGDGTEAFF. CDR3 nucleotides: TGTGCCAGCTCATCGACAGGGGATGGCACTGAAGCTTTCTTT. This rearrangement joins TRBV18 to TRBJ1-1; 8 bases line up with TRBD1. Germline lookup yields CDR1 KGHSH and CDR2 LQKENI. The CDR3 sequence is 14 residues long. V lost 5 bases and J lost 4; bases outside the gene matches: 6.

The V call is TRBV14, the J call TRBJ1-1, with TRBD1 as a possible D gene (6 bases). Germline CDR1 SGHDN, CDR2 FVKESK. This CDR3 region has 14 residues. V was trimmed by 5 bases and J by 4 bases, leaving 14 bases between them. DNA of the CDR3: TGTGCCAGCAGCGAGGTCAGGGGATTCACTGAAGCTTTCTTT. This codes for CASSEVRGFTEAFF. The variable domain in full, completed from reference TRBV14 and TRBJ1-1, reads EAGVTQFPSHSVIEKGQTVTLRCDPISGHDNLYWYRRVMGKEIKFLLHFVKESKQDESGMPNNRFLAERTGGTYSTLKVQPAELEDSGVYFCASSEVRGFTEAFFGQGTRLTVV.

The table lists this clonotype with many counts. This CDR3 is CAISEFGTGGQETQYF. In DNA, the CDR3 is TGTGCCATCAGTGAGTTCGGCACCGGGGGGCAAGAGACCCAGTACTTC. The chain couples TRBV10-3 to TRBJ2-5; TRBD2 aligns across 7 bases. This CDR3 has 16 amino acids. With V trimmed by 1 base and J by 2 bases, 7 bases remained unmatched. Germline V CDR1 and CDR2: ENHRY, SYGVKD.

The CDR3 region is CSARGVAGEGETQYF. CDR3 nucleotides: TGCAGTGCTAGAGGGGTAGCGGGGGAAGGAGAGACCCAGTACTTC. The chain recombines TRBV20-1 with TRBJ2-5; 9 bases line up with TRBD2. Losses at the gene ends were 1 base for V and 4 bases for J; bases not matched to a gene: 7. From germline, CDR1 is DFQATT and CDR2 SNEGSKA (reference sequence). The CDR3 is 15 amino acids.

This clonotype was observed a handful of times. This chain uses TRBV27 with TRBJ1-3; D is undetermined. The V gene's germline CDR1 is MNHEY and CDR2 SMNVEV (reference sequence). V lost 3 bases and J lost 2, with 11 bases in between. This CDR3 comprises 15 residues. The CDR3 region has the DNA TGTGCCAGCAGTTTGGGGTTTCCCCCTGGAAACACCATATATTTT. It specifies CASSLGFPPGNTIYF.

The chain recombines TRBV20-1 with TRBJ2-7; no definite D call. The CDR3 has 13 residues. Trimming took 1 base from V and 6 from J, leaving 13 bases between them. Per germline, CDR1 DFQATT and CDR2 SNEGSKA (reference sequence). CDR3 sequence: CSARAPLSLEQYF. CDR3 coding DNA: TGCAGTGCTAGAGCCCCCCTAAGCCTCGAGCAGTACTTC.

The CDR3 nucleotides are TGTGCCAGTAGTATAGACGCAGGGGGCACTGAAGCTTTCTTT. Amino acid sequence: CASSIDAGGTEAFF. The rearrangement links TRBV19 to TRBJ1-1, with TRBD1 matching over 7 bases. From germline, CDR1 is LNHDA and CDR2 SQIVND (reference sequence). V lost 0 bases, J lost 4 bases, and 2 bases stayed unmatched. The CDR3 totals 14 residues.

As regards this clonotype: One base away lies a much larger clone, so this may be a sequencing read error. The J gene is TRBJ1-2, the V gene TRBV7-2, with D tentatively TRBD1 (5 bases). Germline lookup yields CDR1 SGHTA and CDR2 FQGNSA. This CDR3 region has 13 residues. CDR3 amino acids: CASNLNGGYGYTF. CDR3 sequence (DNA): TGTGCCAGCAACTTAAACGGGGGCTATGGCTACACCTTC.

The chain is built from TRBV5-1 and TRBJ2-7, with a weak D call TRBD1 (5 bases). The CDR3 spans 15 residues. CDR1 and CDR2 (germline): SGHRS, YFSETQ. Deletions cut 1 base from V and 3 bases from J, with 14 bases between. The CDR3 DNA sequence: TGCGCCAGCAGCTTGCAAGGGGTCGGCGGCTACGAGCAGTACTTC. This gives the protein CASSLQGVGGYEQYF.

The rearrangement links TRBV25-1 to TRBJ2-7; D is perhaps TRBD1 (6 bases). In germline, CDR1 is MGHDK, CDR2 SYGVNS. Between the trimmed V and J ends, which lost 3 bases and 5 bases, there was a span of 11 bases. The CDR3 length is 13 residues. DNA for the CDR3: TGTGCCAGCAGTGAGGGACACGGGCACGAGCAGTACTTC. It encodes CASSEGHGHEQYF.

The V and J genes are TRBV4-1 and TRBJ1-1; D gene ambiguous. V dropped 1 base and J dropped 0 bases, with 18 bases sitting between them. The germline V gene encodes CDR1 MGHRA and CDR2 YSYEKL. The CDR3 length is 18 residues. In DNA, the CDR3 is TGCGCCAGCAGCCAAGTCTATCAAGGCTTCAGGCTGAACACTGAAGCTTTCTTT. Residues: CASSQVYQGFRLNTEAFF.

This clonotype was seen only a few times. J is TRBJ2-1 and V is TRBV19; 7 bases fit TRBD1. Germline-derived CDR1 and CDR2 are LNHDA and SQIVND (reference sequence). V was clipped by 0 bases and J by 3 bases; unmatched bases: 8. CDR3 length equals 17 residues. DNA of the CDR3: TGTGCCAGTAGTATAGACCAAGGACAGGTGGGCTACAATGAGCAGTTCTTC. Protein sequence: CASSIDQGQVGYNEQFF.

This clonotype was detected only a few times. The chain's CDR3 is CATLSGEGYTF. DNA for the CDR3: TGTGCCACCTTGTCGGGGGAGGGCTACACCTTC. The chain links TRBV27 to TRBJ1-2; perhaps TRBD1 as D (5 bases). Trimming stripped 10 bases from V and 8 bases from J, with 14 bases between. This CDR3 spans 11 amino acids. CDR1 and CDR2 from the germline V gene are MNHEY and SMNVEV (reference sequence).

As DNA, the CDR3 is TGTGCCAGCAGCTTAGGAACTGAAAACTATGGCTACACCTTC. As protein: CASSLGTENYGYTF. This chain uses TRBV7-3 with TRBJ1-2; D is uncertain. Germline lookup yields CDR1 SGHTA and CDR2 FQGTGA. Trimming took 2 bases from V and 2 from J, leaving 9 bases between them. The CDR3 is 14 residues long.

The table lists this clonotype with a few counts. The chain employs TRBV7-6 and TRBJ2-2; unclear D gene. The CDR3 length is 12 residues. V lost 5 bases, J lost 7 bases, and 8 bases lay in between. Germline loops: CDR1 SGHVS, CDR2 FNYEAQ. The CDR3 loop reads CASSLYYGELFF. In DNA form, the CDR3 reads TGTGCCAGCAGCCTTTACTACGGGGAGCTGTTTTTT. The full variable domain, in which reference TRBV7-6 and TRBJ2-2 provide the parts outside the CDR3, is GAGVSQSPRYKVTKRGQDVALRCDPISGHVSLYWYRQALGQGPEFLTYFNYEAQQDKSGLPNDRFSAERPEGSISTLTIQRTEQRDSAMYRCASSLYYGELFFGEGSRLTVL.

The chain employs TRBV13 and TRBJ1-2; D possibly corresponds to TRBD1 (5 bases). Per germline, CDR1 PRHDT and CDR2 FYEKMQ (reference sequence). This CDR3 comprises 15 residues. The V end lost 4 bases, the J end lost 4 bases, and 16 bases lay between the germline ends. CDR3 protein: CASSSPRAGIYGYTF. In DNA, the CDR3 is TGTGCCAGCAGCTCTCCCAGGGCAGGGATCTATGGCTACACCTTC.

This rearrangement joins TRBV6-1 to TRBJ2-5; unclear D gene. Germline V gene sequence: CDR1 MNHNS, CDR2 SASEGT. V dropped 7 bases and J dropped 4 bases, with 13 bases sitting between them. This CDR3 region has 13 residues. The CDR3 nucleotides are TGTGCCAGCACTAGGTCCATGGGAGAGACCCAGTACTTC. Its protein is CASTRSMGETQYF.

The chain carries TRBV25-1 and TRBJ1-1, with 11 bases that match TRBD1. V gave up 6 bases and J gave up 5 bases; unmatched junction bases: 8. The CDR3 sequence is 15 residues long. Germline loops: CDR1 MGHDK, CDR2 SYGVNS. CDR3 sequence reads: CASSQGQGARTEAFF. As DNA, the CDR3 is TGTGCCAGCAGCCAAGGACAGGGGGCGAGAACTGAAGCTTTCTTT.

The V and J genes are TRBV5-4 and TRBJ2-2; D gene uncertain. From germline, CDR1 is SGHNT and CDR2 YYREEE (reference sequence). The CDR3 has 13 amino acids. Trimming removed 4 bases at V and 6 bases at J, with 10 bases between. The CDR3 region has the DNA TGTGCCAGCAGCCTGGGTGATCCCGGGGAGCTGTTTTTT. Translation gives CASSLGDPGELFF.

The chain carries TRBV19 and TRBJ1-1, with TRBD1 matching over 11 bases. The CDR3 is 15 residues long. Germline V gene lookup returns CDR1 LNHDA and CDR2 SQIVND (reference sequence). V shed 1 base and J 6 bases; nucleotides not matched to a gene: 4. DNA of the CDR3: TGTGCCAGTAGTATAGGAGGACAGGGGGCAGCTGAAGCTTTCTTT. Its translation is CASSIGGQGAAEAFF.

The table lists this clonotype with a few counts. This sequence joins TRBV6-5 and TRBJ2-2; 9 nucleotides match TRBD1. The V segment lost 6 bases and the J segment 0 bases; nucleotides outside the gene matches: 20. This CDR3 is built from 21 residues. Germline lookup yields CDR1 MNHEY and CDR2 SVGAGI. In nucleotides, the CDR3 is TGTGCCAGCAGCCGCTGGGGACCGGGACAGGGAATAGGAGCGAACACCGGGGAGCTGTTTTTT. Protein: CASSRWGPGQGIGANTGELFF.

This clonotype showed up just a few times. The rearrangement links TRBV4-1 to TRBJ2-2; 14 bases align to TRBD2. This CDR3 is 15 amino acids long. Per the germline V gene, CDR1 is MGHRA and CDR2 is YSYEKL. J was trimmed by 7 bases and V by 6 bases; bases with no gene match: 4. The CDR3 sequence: CASRGTSGGSGELFF. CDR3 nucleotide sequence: TGCGCCAGCAGAGGGACTAGCGGGGGCAGCGGGGAGCTGTTTTTT.

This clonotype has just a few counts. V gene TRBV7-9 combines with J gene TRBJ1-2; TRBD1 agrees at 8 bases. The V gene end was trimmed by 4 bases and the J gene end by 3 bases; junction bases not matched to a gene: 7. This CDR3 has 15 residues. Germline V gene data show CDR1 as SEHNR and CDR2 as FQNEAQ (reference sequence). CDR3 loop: CASSSQGAYYYGYTF. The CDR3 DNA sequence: TGTGCCAGCAGCTCCCAGGGGGCATACTACTATGGCTACACCTTC.

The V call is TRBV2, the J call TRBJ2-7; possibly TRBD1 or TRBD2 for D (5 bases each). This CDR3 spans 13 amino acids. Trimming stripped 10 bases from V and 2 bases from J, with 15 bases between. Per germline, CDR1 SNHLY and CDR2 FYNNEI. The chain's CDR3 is CATRAGTTYEQYF. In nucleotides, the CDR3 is TGTGCCACGAGAGCTGGGACCACCTACGAGCAGTACTTC.

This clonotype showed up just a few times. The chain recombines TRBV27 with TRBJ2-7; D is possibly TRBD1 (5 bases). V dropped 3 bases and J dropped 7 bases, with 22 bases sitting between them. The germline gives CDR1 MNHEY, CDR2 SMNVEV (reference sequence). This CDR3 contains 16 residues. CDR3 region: CASSFSPMTALGEQYF. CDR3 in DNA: TGTGCCAGCAGTTTCTCCCCCATGACAGCCCTGGGGGAGCAGTACTTC.